This TCR beta chain was captured by sequencing in a study of T cell responses to AZD1222 COVID-19 vaccine (dated by TCRdb to 2020 to 2023). A note on the overall study: A total of 233 trial participants underwent TCR sequencing, of whom approximately 210 received two doses of AZD1222 and around 25 received two doses of the MenACWY control vaccine. Trial participants were enrolled by age into 18-55, 56-69 and 70-plus year subgroups, with approximately 160, 26 and 62 TCR-sequenced participants respectively.

CDR1 and CDR2 are drawn from the germline V gene: SGHAT, FQNNGV. After removal of 6 bases from V and 6 bases from J, the junction retains 8 bases not matched to a gene. The CDR3 runs 14 residues from the cysteine to the phenylalanine. CDR3 DNA is the only sequence kept; it has 42 bases, read in frame from the first base. Turning to this clone: The target of this receptor is not known. Base qualities are not recorded, but no much larger clone differs from it by a single base.

The time point label, as the study defines it: about 28 days (+/-7) after the second vaccine dose. AZD1222 recipients given second doses at about 4 weeks or at about 12 weeks were pooled, since spike-specific TCR depth and breadth were not found to differ between the two schedules. Vaccinee samples were obtained from the UK trials COV001 and COV002, which included a single-blind randomized controlled phase 2/3 trial of AZD1222 (ChAdOx1 nCoV-19) in healthy adults. Trial participant PBMC samples were collected at day 0 and day 28 after the second dose for TCRbeta chain sequencing. Points the paper makes about the study in general: Reportedly, close to half of the unique spike-specific TCRs recognized epitopes lying outside the regions that are mutated in the B.1.351 and B.1.1.7 variants. In the small 56-69-year group, the increase in depth fell short of significance, most likely because of low power. Most participants were white British and females outnumbered males, and the authors suggested that clonal diversity may have been underestimated. Because no samples from the day 14 peak response were available, repertoires could be characterized only after the peak T cell response. Spike-specific TCR breadth and depth rose significantly after two AZD1222 doses compared with day 0 and with MenACWY recipients. The whole spike protein was spanned by vaccine-associated CD4 TCRs, and dominant responses were seen in regions 160-218 and 743-854. Conclusions about previously exposed vaccinees are limited because only six or seven AZD1222 recipients were SARS-CoV-2 seropositive at baseline.

The CDR3 regions of human TCRbeta chains were analyzed by immunosequencing. Regarding the original processing steps: TCRs in the repertoires were matched against a reference library of SARS-CoV-2-specific TCRs that had been generated with the MIRA antigen-specificity platform. Breadth was defined as the fraction of unique TCRs that were SARS-CoV-2-associated. Depth was defined as the fraction of total T cells that were SARS-CoV-2-associated. Each spike-specific TCR was assigned to its reactive spike region and to a CD4 or CD8 class using the MIRA data. Log10-transformed breadth and depth values were compared by one-way ANOVA with Sidak's multiple comparisons tests. TCRdb limited this immuneACCESS table to in-frame rearrangements with V and J called. A share of clones is missing; checked studies link under half to unresolved V genes, and the rest is unexplained. V, J and clone size were drawn from that table, and D and trimming were deduced from the DNA. The sample contains some 150,000 clones, more than 70% of them found a single time. The top ten hold 3% to 3.5% of the sample.

Material: peripheral blood, obtained 28 days after the second AZD1222 dose. This sequence originates from an adult who received the AZD1222 COVID-19 vaccine. The chain is made from TRBV11-2 and TRBJ1-1; TRBD1 matches 9 bases in the middle. The bases are TGTGCCAGCAGACTCCGGGACAGGGTACCTGAAGCTTTCTTT. Its protein is CASRLRDRVPEAFF.